The 19 T cell receptor beta chains in this list originate from one sample, sequenced in a study of blood T cell repertoires in COVID-19 (dated by TCRdb to the early 2020s). The library was produced with the immunoSEQ multiplex PCR assay. The clones in this table, taken by TCRdb from immuneACCESS, are in-frame only. Not every clone is retained; where verified, under half of the shortfall comes from an unresolved V gene, and the cause of the rest is unknown. The sample table shows 330,000 or so clones, and 80% to 95% are seen once. About a fifth of the sample lies in the top ten. Sequencing was performed on PBMCs or T cells enriched from blood (not recorded which). The receptors here all came from a woman aged 25 to 39 who had recovered from COVID-19.

The rearrangement links TRBV19 to TRBJ1-5; 9 bases are shared with TRBD1. The V gene end was trimmed by 8 bases and the J gene end by 5 bases; junction bases not matched to a gene: 7. Germline assignment: CDR1 LNHDA and CDR2 SQIVND (reference sequence). The CDR3 has 14 residues. CDR3 nucleotide sequence: TGTGCCAGTGCCTTTACAGGGGGCGATCAGCCCCAGCATTTT. Its protein is CASAFTGGDQPQHF.

The rearrangement joins TRBV4-3 to TRBJ2-7; 8 bases match TRBD2. The germline V gene has CDR1 LGHNA and CDR2 YSLEER. This CDR3 region has 13 residues. The V and J ends lost 3 bases and 4 bases, in that order; junction bases with no gene match: 2. The CDR3 nucleotides are TGCGCCAGCAGCCAGGGACTAGAGTACGAGCAGTACTTC. Its protein product is CASSQGLEYEQYF.

This clone occurred once. The V call is TRBV19, the J call TRBJ2-4, with D possibly matching TRBD2 (6 bases). The germline V gene has CDR1 LNHDA and CDR2 SQIVND (reference sequence). The V end was cut by 1 base, the J end by 0 bases, with 13 bases between. The CDR3 is 17 residues long. The CDR3 nucleotides are TGTGCCAGTAGTATAGGTAGGGGCGGGATAGCCAAAAACATTCAGTACTTC. Protein: CASSIGRGGIAKNIQYF. Variable domain in full (rest from reference TRBV19 and TRBJ2-4): DGGITQSPKYLFRKEGQNVTLSCEQNLNHDAMYWYRQDPGQGLRLIYYSQIVNDFQKGDIAEGYSVSREKKESFPLTVTSAQKNPTAFYLCASSIGRGGIAKNIQYFGAGTRLSVL.

The chain joins TRBV7-3 to TRBJ2-5; a possible D gene is TRBD2 (5 bases). Germline CDR1 is SGHTA and CDR2 is FQGTGA. This CDR3 has 14 residues. V lost 4 bases to trimming and J lost 0 bases, with 9 bases between them. CDR3 nucleotides: TGTGCCAGCAGCTCAGGCGGGTACCAAGAGACCCAGTACTTC. It translates to CASSSGGYQETQYF.

The chain joins TRBV7-2 to TRBJ2-3, with D unclear. Trimming left V 0 bases short and J 5 bases short, with 9 bases between. This CDR3 is built from 14 residues. The germline CDR1 and CDR2 sequences are SGHTA and FQGNSA. The CDR3 sequence is CASSLAPGQDTQYF. Written as DNA, the CDR3 is TGTGCCAGCAGCTTAGCCCCCGGTCAAGATACGCAGTATTTT.

The genes are TRBV5-5 and TRBJ2-2; D is perhaps TRBD2 (6 bases). CDR3 length: 16 residues. Germline V gene sequence: CDR1 SGHKS, CDR2 YYEKEE (reference sequence). V was trimmed by 6 bases and J by 0 bases, leaving 15 bases between them. Here the CDR3 DNA reads TGTGCCAGCACCCTTAGGGCTAGCGCGAACACCGGGGAGCTGTTTTTT. Encoded protein: CASTLRASANTGELFF.

V gene TRBV3-1 (or the pseudogene TRBV3-2) combines with J gene TRBJ2-7; 7 nucleotides match TRBD1. Germline values: CDR1 LGHDT, CDR2 YNNKEL (reference sequence). This CDR3 is 14 amino acids long. V lost 0 bases, J lost 5 bases, and 4 bases stayed unmatched. DNA for the CDR3: TGTGCCAGCAGCCAAGAACAGGGGTCCCACGAGCAGTACTTC. Encoded protein: CASSQEQGSHEQYF.

The V and J genes are TRBV7-2 and TRBJ2-6; D is unresolved. The CDR3 runs 14 residues. The germline CDR1 and CDR2 sequences are SGHTA and FQGNSA. Trimming stripped 1 base from V and 3 bases from J, with 4 bases between. CDR3 bases: TGTGCCAGCAGCTTAGATAGTGGGGCCAACGTCCTGACTTTC. The encoded protein is CASSLDSGANVLTF.

The chain recombines TRBV19 with TRBJ1-4, with 7 bases fitting TRBD1. V trimming: 8 bases; J trimming: 8 bases; junction bases outside the gene matches: 11. Per germline, CDR1 LNHDA and CDR2 SQIVND (reference sequence). There are 14 residues in the CDR3. The CDR3 spells CASSTGTVGEKLFF. The CDR3 nucleotides read TGTGCCAGTTCCACCGGGACAGTGGGAGAAAAACTGTTTTTT.

The sample holds one count of this clone. The genes are TRBV27 and TRBJ1-2; 10 nucleotides align to TRBD1. Unmatched junction bases numbered 5, after V lost 5 bases and J lost 8 bases. The CDR3 is 13 residues long. CDR1 and CDR2 (germline): MNHEY, SMNVEV (reference sequence). The DNA for the CDR3 is TGTGCCAGCAGTCCCGGGACAGGGGAAGGCTACACCTTC. Protein sequence: CASSPGTGEGYTF.

The rearrangement joins TRBV6-5 to TRBJ1-3, with D perhaps TRBD1 (6 bases). This CDR3 has 16 residues. Trimming removed 0 bases at V and 8 bases at J, with 17 bases between. Germline V CDR1 and CDR2: MNHEY, SVGAGI. The CDR3 DNA reads TGTGCCAGCAGTTACTCGAAGATCCGTGGACAGCACACCATATATTTT. It codes for CASSYSKIRGQHTIYF.

The rearrangement uses TRBV15 and TRBJ2-7; tentatively, D is TRBD1 (5 bases). The CDR3 runs 16 residues. Trimming cost V 0 bases and J 0 bases, with 12 bases left between them. Germline CDR1 LNHNV, CDR2 YYDKDF (reference sequence). CDR3 nucleotide sequence: TGTGCCACCAGCAGAGATCATCCAGGGATCTCCTACGAGCAGTACTTC. Its translation: CATSRDHPGISYEQYF.

The J gene is TRBJ1-5, the V gene TRBV2, with 12 positions matching TRBD1. The CDR3 extends over 13 amino acids. Germline CDR1 is SNHLY and CDR2 is FYNNEI. V shed 6 bases and J 7 bases; nucleotides not matched to a gene: 1. CDR3 amino acids: CASRGTGGQPQHF. CDR3 nucleotides: TGTGCCAGCAGAGGGACAGGGGGCCAGCCCCAGCATTTT. The full variable domain, rest sourced from reference TRBV2 and TRBJ1-5, is EPEVTQTPSHQVTQMGQEVILRCVPISNHLYFYWYRQILGQKVEFLVSFYNNEISEKSEIFDDQFSVERPDGSNFTLKIRSTKLEDSAMYFCASRGTGGQPQHFGDGTRLSIL.

The chain recombines TRBV6-1 with TRBJ1-6; 8 bases align to TRBD1. The CDR3 runs 15 residues. CDR1 MNHNS and CDR2 SASEGT come from the germline V gene. J was trimmed by 5 bases and V by 6 bases; bases with no gene match: 6. Here the CDR3 DNA reads TGTGCCAGCAGCTTGACAGGGGTAGATAATTCACCCCTCCACTTT. It encodes CASSLTGVDNSPLHF.

The J gene is TRBJ2-1, the V gene TRBV5-5; 9 positions agree with TRBD2. The CDR3 length is 15 residues. V trimming: 0 bases; J trimming: 10 bases; junction bases outside the gene matches: 8. CDR1 is SGHKS, CDR2 YYEKEE, per germline (reference sequence). The DNA of the CDR3 is TGTGCCAGCAGCTTGGTTTTAGCGGGAGCTCTGGAGCAGTTCTTC. It codes for CASSLVLAGALEQFF.

The V call is TRBV9, the J call TRBJ2-1; no definite D call. Looked up from germline, CDR1 is SGDLS and CDR2 is YYNGEE. The CDR3 length is 12 residues. V shed 0 bases and J shed 8 bases, with 6 bases lying between them. In nucleotides, the CDR3 is TGTGCCAGCAGCGTAGTCTTCCATGAGCAGTTCTTC. This gives the protein CASSVVFHEQFF.

The rearrangement uses TRBV28 and TRBJ2-3; 8 bases align to TRBD2. The CDR3 is made up of 18 amino acids. The V gene's germline CDR1 is MDHEN and CDR2 SYDVKM. The junction had 20 bases not matched to a gene; V was cut back by 7 bases and J by 5 bases. The CDR3 nucleotides are TGTGCCAGCACCGTAGCTTTCGCTTTGCGGGAGGTACTAGATACGCAGTATTTT. This sequence encodes CASTVAFALREVLDTQYF.

This chain links TRBV27 with TRBJ1-4; tentatively, D is TRBD1 (5 bases). There are 14 residues in the CDR3. The germline V gene has CDR1 MNHEY and CDR2 SMNVEV (reference sequence). Trimming took off 3 bases at V and 10 bases at J, with 15 bases between the two ends. For the CDR3, the DNA is TGTGCCAGCAGTTTTCATAAGCAAGGGGTAAAACTGTTTTTT. Residues: CASSFHKQGVKLFF.

This clone has only one observation. This chain uses TRBV25-1 with TRBJ2-1; TRBD2 is a possible D gene (5 bases). The CDR3 spans 15 residues. Deletions cut 5 bases from V and 4 bases from J, with 15 bases between. Germline V gene lookup returns CDR1 MGHDK and CDR2 SYGVNS. CDR3 protein: CASSPASGIYNEQFF. As DNA, the CDR3 is TGTGCCAGCAGTCCGGCGTCCGGGATTTACAATGAGCAGTTCTTC.